Each of the 31 T cell receptor beta chains below was sequenced from the same sample in a study of T-cell memory formation after mild COVID-19. TCRdb reanalysed the 5' RACE reads using MiXCR and keeps one entry per CDR3 protein. This sample yields hundreds of thousands of distinct CDR3 sequences, of which 15% are seen a single time; under 2.5% belongs to the top ten. Sequencing was done on a sample of PBMCs or a T cell subset sorted from them (not recorded which). The source of these receptors is an adult woman who had mild COVID-19 (a few samples of this study predate the infection). Cell type and time point are not known.

The chain links TRBV7-9 to TRBJ1-1; D may be TRBD1 (5 bases). V was pared by 0 bases and J by 4 bases, with 12 bases between. Germline V gene lookup returns CDR1 SEHNR and CDR2 FQNEAQ (reference sequence). The CDR3 loop spans 15 amino acids. The CDR3 here is CASSLAIAGFTEAFF. CDR3 sequence (DNA): TGTGCCAGCAGCTTAGCGATAGCAGGGTTCACTGAAGCTTTCTTT.

This clonotype was picked up a small number of times. The V call is TRBV5-1, the J call TRBJ2-1; 8 bases agree with TRBD1. Per the germline V gene, CDR1 is SGHRS and CDR2 is YFSETQ. Trimming took 5 bases from V and 4 from J; bases not matched to a gene: 11. The CDR3 has 16 residues. The CDR3 spells CASRFSGTGTYNEQFF. The CDR3 DNA reads as TGCGCCAGCAGATTTTCCGGGACAGGAACATACAATGAGCAGTTCTTC. The variable domain in full, completed from reference TRBV5-1 and TRBJ2-1, reads KAGVTQTPRYLIKTRGQQVTLSCSPISGHRSVSWYQQTPGQGLQFLFEYFSETQRNKGNFPGRFSGRQFSNSRSEMNVSTLELGDSALYLCASRFSGTGTYNEQFFGPGTRLTVL.

The V gene is TRBV10-3, the J gene TRBJ2-5, with 7 bases that match TRBD2. The germline CDR1 and CDR2 sequences are ENHRY and SYGVKD. The CDR3 loop spans 14 amino acids. V shed 5 bases and J 4 bases; nucleotides not matched to a gene: 7. The CDR3 DNA follows: TGTGCCATCAGTCCAGCGGGGAAGGCAGAGACCCAGTACTTC. Translated, it gives CAISPAGKAETQYF.

The chain employs TRBV29-1 and TRBJ2-7, with TRBD1 matching over 10 bases. This CDR3 comprises 16 residues. The junction had 9 bases not matched to a gene; V was cut back by 4 bases and J by 0 bases. CDR1 and CDR2 (germline): SQVTM, ANQGSEA. CDR3 sequence reads: CSVAGTGVLVSYEQYF. The CDR3 nucleotides are TGCAGCGTTGCTGGGACAGGGGTCTTGGTCTCCTACGAGCAGTACTTC.

This clonotype was counted between two and nine times. This rearrangement joins TRBV6-1 to TRBJ1-5, with 7 bases that match TRBD1. Germline CDR1 MNHNS, CDR2 SASEGT. V dropped 6 bases and J dropped 0; count of bases not matched to a gene: 5. CDR3 length: 15 residues. The DNA for the CDR3 is TGTGCCAGCAGGGAGACAGGGATTAGCAATCAGCCCCAGCATTTT. As protein: CASRETGISNQPQHF.

This clonotype was counted a few times. This sequence joins TRBV7-3 and TRBJ2-3; 8 nucleotides agree with TRBD2. Trimming removed 5 bases from V and 2 bases from J; junction bases left unmatched: 6. Germline CDR1 is SGHTA and CDR2 is FQGTGA. This CDR3 is built from 15 residues. The DNA of the CDR3 is TGTGCCAGCAGCCAAGGGACTAGGTTCACAGATACGCAGTATTTT. Residues: CASSQGTRFTDTQYF.

This clonotype was counted only a few times. The chain joins TRBV12-3 or TRBV12-4 to TRBJ2-1, with 11 positions matching TRBD2. The V segment lost 5 bases and the J segment 8 bases; nucleotides outside the gene matches: 11. The CDR3 totals 16 residues. The CDR3 DNA reads as TGTGCCAGCAGTGCCCAACGACTAGCGGGAAAAGATGAGCAGTTCTTC. It encodes CASSAQRLAGKDEQFF.

This clonotype has just a few counts. This rearrangement joins TRBV5-1 to TRBJ2-7, with 9 bases matching TRBD1. J gave up 6 bases and V 3 bases, and 13 bases lay outside the gene matches. Germline V CDR1 and CDR2: SGHRS, YFSETQ. The CDR3 consists of 16 residues. The CDR3 coding sequence is TGCGCCAGCAGCTCTGGAGCCAAACAGGGGGCGAGCGAGCAGTACTTC. Translation: CASSSGAKQGASEQYF.

CDR3 nucleotide sequence: TGTGCTAGTGGTTCAAGCGGGGGGGCCGTCCATGAGCAGTTCTTC. Translating gives CASGSSGGAVHEQFF. The rearrangement joins TRBV12-5 to TRBJ2-1, with TRBD2 identical over 10 bases. Germline CDR1 LGHNT, CDR2 FRNRAP. The CDR3 runs to 15 residues. V lost 4 bases and J lost 8; bases outside the gene matches: 8.

This clonotype was found a few times. Here the CDR3 reads CATSPGQGHQETQYF. The CDR3 DNA reads TGTGCCACCAGCCCGGGACAGGGGCACCAAGAGACCCAGTACTTC. This chain uses TRBV24-1 with TRBJ2-5, with TRBD1 identical over 10 bases. This CDR3 comprises 15 residues. Per the germline V gene, CDR1 is KGHDR and CDR2 is SFDVKD. J gave up 0 bases and V 7 bases, and 4 bases lay outside the gene matches.

This clonotype was seen a handful of times. The J gene is TRBJ2-1, the V gene TRBV18; no definite D call. The CDR3 length is 13 residues. Germline CDR1 is KGHSH and CDR2 is LQKENI. V lost 0 bases and J lost 6, with 6 bases in between. The CDR3 reads CASSPPLVNEQFF. The DNA of the CDR3 is TGTGCCAGCTCACCACCCCTAGTCAATGAGCAGTTCTTC.

This chain joins TRBV29-1 and TRBJ2-6; no clear D. The CDR3 extends over 13 amino acids. Germline CDR1 SQVTM, CDR2 ANQGSEA. Trimming cost V 4 bases and J 0 bases, with 4 bases left between them. The DNA of the CDR3 is TGCAGCGTTGGGTACTCTGGGGCCAACGTCCTGACTTTC. It is translated as CSVGYSGANVLTF.

This clonotype was seen a handful of times. This chain joins TRBV7-2 and TRBJ2-3; 7 bases are a match to TRBD2. Looked up from germline, CDR1 is SGHTA and CDR2 is FQGNSA. The V segment lost 4 bases and the J segment 0 bases; nucleotides outside the gene matches: 4. This CDR3 region has 15 residues. CDR3 nucleotide sequence: TGTGCCAGCAGCTATACTAGCGTCAGCACAGATACGCAGTATTTT. This encodes CASSYTSVSTDTQYF.

There are a few counts of this clonotype. V gene TRBV5-1 combines with J gene TRBJ1-1; possibly TRBD1 for D (6 bases). CDR1 SGHRS and CDR2 YFSETQ come from the germline V gene. Trimming removed 7 bases at V and 0 bases at J, with 16 bases between. The length of the CDR3 is 15 residues. The CDR3 protein is CASFPDDRLNTEAFF. The CDR3 coding sequence is TGCGCCAGCTTCCCCGATGACAGGCTGAACACTGAAGCTTTCTTT.

This chain links TRBV12-3 or TRBV12-4 with TRBJ2-1, with 12 bases aligning to TRBD2. CDR3 length: 17 residues. Trimming cost V 2 bases and J 4 bases; bases outside gene matches: 6. The CDR3 nucleotides are TGTGCCAGCAGTTTACGGGGGACTAGCGGGCGATACAATGAGCAGTTCTTC. This encodes CASSLRGTSGRYNEQFF.

The gene calls are TRBV5-6 and TRBJ2-1; tentative D call: TRBD2 (5 bases). CDR3 length: 11 residues. Trimming cost V 2 bases and J 10 bases, with 7 bases left between them. Germline V lookup: CDR1 SGHDT, CDR2 YYEEEE. CDR3 in DNA: TGTGCCAGCAGCTTCCCGGGAGAGCAGTTCTTC. Encoded protein: CASSFPGEQFF.

The chain is built from TRBV19 and TRBJ1-1; D not certain. The CDR3 consists of 13 residues. The germline V gene has CDR1 LNHDA and CDR2 SQIVND (reference sequence). V was shortened by 3 bases and J by 5 bases, with 10 bases between the two germline ends. CDR3 in DNA: TGTGCCAGTAGTATCGTGGGGAGGACTGAAGCTTTCTTT. This encodes CASSIVGRTEAFF.

This chain joins TRBV30 and TRBJ1-6; no reliable D call. The V gene lost 3 bases and the J gene lost 7 bases, with 4 bases spanning the gap. The CDR3 is 11 amino acids. Per the germline V gene, CDR1 is GTSNPN and CDR2 is SVGIG (reference sequence). The CDR3 is CAWSENSPLHF. DNA for the CDR3: TGTGCCTGGAGCGAGAATTCACCCCTCCACTTT.

The chain links TRBV2 to TRBJ2-1; D is undetermined. The V and J ends lost 1 base and 12 bases respectively, with 7 bases between them. The CDR3 runs to 11 residues. Germline V gene data show CDR1 as SNHLY and CDR2 as FYNNEI. CDR3 nucleotides: TGTGCCAGCAGTGAAGTCCCCCCGCAGTTCTTC. This codes for CASSEVPPQFF.

This clonotype was observed a handful of times. This rearrangement joins TRBV5-1 to TRBJ2-3, with 8 bases that match TRBD1. CDR3 length equals 15 residues. In germline, CDR1 is SGHRS, CDR2 YFSETQ. The junction had 5 bases not matched to a gene; V was cut back by 1 base and J by 4 bases. CDR3 in amino acids: CASSLQGAVSDTQYF. CDR3 in DNA: TGCGCCAGCAGCTTGCAGGGGGCAGTATCAGATACGCAGTATTTT.

The chain recombines TRBV20-1 with TRBJ2-7, with 11 bases matching TRBD2. Germline V lookup: CDR1 DFQATT, CDR2 SNEGSKA (reference sequence). V lost 0 bases and J lost 3; bases outside the gene matches: 7. CDR3 length: 16 residues. Here the CDR3 DNA reads TGCAGTGCTAGAGATTATCATGGGACTAGCGGCTACGAGCAGTACTTC. This gives the protein CSARDYHGTSGYEQYF.

This clonotype has only a few counts. The chain is built from TRBV5-8 and TRBJ2-7, with TRBD2 matching 10 bases. The CDR3 sequence is 16 residues long. With V trimmed by 4 bases and J by 1 base, 8 bases remained unmatched. CDR1 is SGHTS, CDR2 YDEGEE, per germline. CDR3: CASSTGWTSGSYEQYF. As DNA, the CDR3 is TGTGCCAGCAGCACCGGTTGGACTAGCGGTTCCTACGAGCAGTACTTC. The full variable domain, completed using reference TRBV5-8 and TRBJ2-7, is EAGVTQSPTHLIKTRGQQATLRCSPISGHTSVYWYQQALGLGLQFLLWYDEGEERNRGNFPPRFSGRQFPNYSSELNVNALELEDSALYLCASSTGWTSGSYEQYFGPGTRLTVT.

J is TRBJ2-5 and V is TRBV20-1; TRBD2 aligns across 14 bases. Germline V gene sequence: CDR1 DFQATT, CDR2 SNEGSKA (reference sequence). Trimming at V came to 1 base and at J to 5 bases, leaving 9 bases not matched to a gene. The CDR3 contains 17 residues. CDR3 sequence reads: CSARVSGTSGSGETQYF. DNA for the CDR3: TGCAGTGCTAGAGTCTCCGGGACTAGCGGGAGTGGTGAGACCCAGTACTTC.

This chain uses TRBV15 with TRBJ2-3; TRBD1 matches at 9 bases. Germline assignment: CDR1 LNHNV and CDR2 YYDKDF (reference sequence). V was clipped by 5 bases and J by 3 bases; unmatched bases: 15. The CDR3 has 18 amino acids. The CDR3 is CATSSPGQGRSGTDTQYF. In DNA, the CDR3 is TGTGCCACCAGCTCCCCCGGACAGGGGCGATCGGGGACAGATACGCAGTATTTT.

The chain combines TRBV14 with TRBJ2-5; 9 nucleotides align to TRBD1. The CDR3 is 16 amino acids. Germline values: CDR1 SGHDN, CDR2 FVKESK. Unmatched junction bases numbered 8, after V lost 1 base and J lost 5 bases. The CDR3 sequence is CASSQGRQGDAETQYF. The DNA for the CDR3 is TGTGCCAGCAGCCAAGGGAGACAGGGGGATGCGGAGACCCAGTACTTC. The full variable domain, completed using reference TRBV14 and TRBJ2-5, is EAGVTQFPSHSVIEKGQTVTLRCDPISGHDNLYWYRRVMGKEIKFLLHFVKESKQDESGMPNNRFLAERTGGTYSTLKVQPAELEDSGVYFCASSQGRQGDAETQYFGPGTRLLVL.

The chain recombines TRBV12-3 or TRBV12-4 with TRBJ2-7; D uncertain. V lost 6 bases and J lost 5, with 11 bases in between. The CDR3 runs to 12 residues. For the CDR3, the DNA is TGTGCCAGCAGCCGCGGCCTGAACGAGCAGTACTTC. Translated, it gives CASSRGLNEQYF.

The chain uses TRBV5-1 and TRBJ2-5; 7 bases fit TRBD1. This CDR3 has 14 residues. Trimming took 4 bases from V and 5 from J; bases not matched to a gene: 8. Germline CDR1 reads SGHRS; CDR2 reads YFSETQ. The CDR3 spells CASSGKTGFETQYF. Here the CDR3 DNA reads TGCGCCAGCAGCGGGAAGACAGGGTTCGAGACCCAGTACTTC.

This clonotype came up a few times. V and J are TRBV30 and TRBJ2-1, with 13 bases matching TRBD2. With V trimmed by 1 base and J by 6 bases, 3 bases remained unmatched. The CDR3 runs 15 residues. CDR1 and CDR2 (germline): GTSNPN, SVGIG (reference sequence). The CDR3 reads CAWSERLAGGNEQFF. DNA for the CDR3: TGTGCCTGGAGTGAGCGACTAGCGGGGGGCAATGAGCAGTTCTTC. The variable domain in full, completed from reference TRBV30 and TRBJ2-1, reads SQTIHQWPATLVQPVGSPLSLECTVEGTSNPNLYWYRQAAGRGLQLLFYSVGIGQISSEVPQNLSASRPQDRQFILSSKKLLLSDSGFYLCAWSERLAGGNEQFFGPGTRLTVL.

The chain links TRBV4-3 to TRBJ1-1; possible D gene TRBD1, 6 bases. Between the trimmed V and J ends, which lost 0 bases and 9 bases, there was a span of 14 bases. The CDR3 extends over 14 amino acids. CDR1 is LGHNA and CDR2 is YSLEER in the germline V gene. As DNA, the CDR3 is TGCGCCAGCAGCCAAGAAGGCGAGGGGACACAAGCTTTCTTT. Translation: CASSQEGEGTQAFF.

This clonotype has just a few counts. This rearrangement joins TRBV5-1 to TRBJ2-1, with D perhaps matching TRBD2 (5 bases). V shed 0 bases and J shed 2 bases, with 18 bases lying between them. The CDR3 spans 18 residues. CDR1 SGHRS and CDR2 YFSETQ come from the germline V gene. CDR3: CASSLGISLSGAYNEQFF. CDR3 in DNA: TGCGCCAGCAGCTTGGGGATATCCCTAAGCGGAGCCTACAATGAGCAGTTCTTC.

This clonotype has a count of ten or more. The chain employs TRBV11-2 and TRBJ2-5; D is possibly TRBD2 (5 bases). Per germline, CDR1 SGHAT and CDR2 FQNNGV. V shed 6 bases and J shed 4 bases, with 15 bases lying between them. The CDR3 is 14 residues long. The CDR3 protein is CASRKEVFSETQYF. The CDR3 DNA reads TGTGCCAGCAGGAAGGAGGTGTTTTCAGAGACCCAGTACTTC.